Below are 11 T cell receptor beta chains sequenced from a single sample in a study of cytomegalovirus exposure and HLA in healthy donors (dated by TCRdb to the late 2010s). Receptor amplification or capture employed the immunoSEQ multiplex PCR assay. Sourced from immuneACCESS, this table was stored by TCRdb with only in-frame sequences that have V and J called. A share of the clones is absent; for the studies checked, an unresolved V gene accounts for under half, and the remainder has no known explanation. Here the sample has fewer than 150,000 clones; 88% occur a single time. Of the sample, approximately 1.5% is held by the ten largest clones. The sequencing input was PBMCs. The receptors were sampled from a man aged 25 to 40 in good health and CMV-seronegative.

Comment on this clone: Other DNA sequences from this sample encode an identical CDR3 as well. The rearrangement links TRBV19 to TRBJ2-2; 7 bases match TRBD2. Germline V gives CDR1 LNHDA, CDR2 SQIVND (reference sequence). V was clipped by 5 bases and J by 0 bases; unmatched bases: 0. CDR3 size: 14 residues. CDR3 protein: CASSRGANTGELFF. DNA for the CDR3: TGTGCCAGTAGTCGGGGGGCGAACACCGGGGAGCTGTTTTTT.

The gene calls are TRBV10-1 and TRBJ1-5, with D possibly being TRBD1 (5 bases). The ends were cut back, 0 bases at V and 7 bases at J, with 10 bases in the middle. CDR1 and CDR2 from the germline V gene are WNHNN and SYGVQD (reference sequence). The CDR3 spans 14 residues. CDR3 sequence reads: CASSESPGGQPQHF. The DNA for the CDR3 is TGCGCCAGCAGTGAGTCCCCCGGGGGACAGCCCCAGCATTTT.

The rearrangement joins TRBV7-6 to TRBJ2-3; 7 positions agree with TRBD2. CDR1 and CDR2 (germline): SGHVS, FNYEAQ. V trimming: 3 bases; J trimming: 2 bases; junction bases outside the gene matches: 5. The CDR3 covers 15 residues. DNA of the CDR3: TGTGCCAGCAGCTTTGGGGCGGGAGTCACAGATACGCAGTATTTT. Translating gives CASSFGAGVTDTQYF. The entire variable domain, with the rest obtained from reference TRBV7-6 and TRBJ2-3, is as follows: GAGVSQSPRYKVTKRGQDVALRCDPISGHVSLYWYRQALGQGPEFLTYFNYEAQQDKSGLPNDRFSAERPEGSISTLTIQRTEQRDSAMYRCASSFGAGVTDTQYFGPGTRLTVL.

The V call is TRBV13, the J call TRBJ2-7, with 10 bases matching TRBD2. The CDR3 runs to 14 residues. J gave up 6 bases and V 4 bases, and 6 bases lay outside the gene matches. Germline lookup yields CDR1 PRHDT and CDR2 FYEKMQ (reference sequence). CDR3 in amino acids: CASSSISSGSEQYF. The CDR3 DNA sequence: TGTGCCAGCAGCTCAATTTCTAGCGGGAGCGAGCAGTACTTC.

The chain uses TRBV18 and TRBJ2-7, with 11 bases fitting TRBD2. The CDR3 is 14 residues long. Germline values: CDR1 KGHSH, CDR2 LQKENI. V gave up 3 bases and J gave up 4 bases; unmatched junction bases: 2. The CDR3 is CASSPGLAVYEQYF. CDR3 nucleotides: TGTGCCAGCTCACCGGGACTAGCGGTGTACGAGCAGTACTTC.

V and J are TRBV29-1 and TRBJ1-1; TRBD1 aligns across 7 bases. In germline, CDR1 is SQVTM, CDR2 ANQGSEA. The length of the CDR3 is 13 residues. Trimming cost V 6 bases and J 5 bases; bases outside gene matches: 9. CDR3 amino acids: CSVGTAPGTEAFF. CDR3 bases: TGCAGCGTGGGGACAGCCCCAGGGACTGAAGCTTTCTTT.

The J gene is TRBJ2-3, the V gene TRBV4-1; 8 bases agree with TRBD2. With V trimmed by 0 bases and J by 2 bases, 10 bases remained unmatched. The CDR3 consists of 18 residues. CDR1 and CDR2 (germline): MGHRA, YSYEKL. CDR3 protein: CASSQDVGGGKYTDTQYF. CDR3 coding DNA: TGCGCCAGCAGCCAAGATGTCGGCGGGGGGAAATACACAGATACGCAGTATTTT.

The rearrangement uses TRBV11-3 and TRBJ1-2, with 7 bases that match TRBD1. The V segment lost 1 base and the J segment 14 bases; nucleotides outside the gene matches: 13. Germline V gene data show CDR1 as SGHNT and CDR2 as YENEEA. CDR3 size: 14 residues. The CDR3 region has the DNA TGTGCCAGCAGCTTAGGAGGGACAGCCTCTACTAGTACCTTC. It codes for CASSLGGTASTSTF.

This clone was recorded a few times. J is TRBJ2-1 and V is TRBV19, with TRBD2 as a possible D gene (5 bases). This CDR3 has 14 residues. Germline values: CDR1 LNHDA, CDR2 SQIVND (reference sequence). Trimming shortened V by 5 bases and J by 9 bases, and 17 bases separated the two germline ends. The CDR3 spells CASSFDGVESEQFF. In nucleotides, the CDR3 is TGTGCCAGTAGTTTTGACGGGGTGGAAAGTGAGCAGTTCTTC.

The V call is TRBV7-2, the J call TRBJ2-7; no reliable D call. Germline CDR1 reads SGHTA; CDR2 reads FQGNSA. Trimming shortened V by 1 base and J by 2 bases, and 9 bases separated the two germline ends. This CDR3 spans 14 amino acids. CDR3 in amino acids: CASSLVIPTYEQYF. For the CDR3, the DNA is TGTGCCAGCAGCTTAGTCATCCCAACCTACGAGCAGTACTTC.

The rearrangement links TRBV5-6 to TRBJ1-1; D is unresolved. The CDR3 is 14 residues long. Germline values: CDR1 SGHDT, CDR2 YYEEEE. Deletions cut 3 bases from V and 4 bases from J, with 13 bases between. CDR3 in DNA: TGTGCCAGCAGCTCCGCCTGGCGGGGCACTGAAGCTTTCTTT. It translates to CASSSAWRGTEAFF.